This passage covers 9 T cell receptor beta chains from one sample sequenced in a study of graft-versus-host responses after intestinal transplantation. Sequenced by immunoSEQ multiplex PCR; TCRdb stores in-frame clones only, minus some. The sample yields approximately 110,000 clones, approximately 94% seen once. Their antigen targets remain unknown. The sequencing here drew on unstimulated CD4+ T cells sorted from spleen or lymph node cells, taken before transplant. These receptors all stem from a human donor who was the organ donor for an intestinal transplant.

In nucleotides, the CDR3 is TGCGCCAGCAGCCAGTGGACAGGGGCCCGACCATACACGCAGTATTTT. Protein sequence: CASSQWTGARPYTQYF. The chain combines TRBV4-3 with TRBJ2-3, with 9 bases lining up with TRBD1. The CDR3 extends over 16 amino acids. The junction had 13 bases not matched to a gene; V was cut back by 3 bases and J by 9 bases. Germline CDR1 and CDR2: LGHNA and YSLEER.

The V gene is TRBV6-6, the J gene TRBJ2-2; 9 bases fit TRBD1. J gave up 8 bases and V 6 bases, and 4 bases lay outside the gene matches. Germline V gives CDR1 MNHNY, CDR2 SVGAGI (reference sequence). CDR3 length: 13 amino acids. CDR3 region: CASRDRGSGELFF. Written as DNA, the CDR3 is TGTGCCAGCAGGGACAGGGGAAGTGGGGAGCTGTTTTTT.

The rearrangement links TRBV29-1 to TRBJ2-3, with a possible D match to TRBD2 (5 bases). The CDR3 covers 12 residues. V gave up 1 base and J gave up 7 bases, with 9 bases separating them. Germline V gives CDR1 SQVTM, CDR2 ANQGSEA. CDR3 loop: CSVEVGGNTQYF. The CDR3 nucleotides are TGCAGCGTTGAAGTAGGAGGTAATACGCAGTATTTT.

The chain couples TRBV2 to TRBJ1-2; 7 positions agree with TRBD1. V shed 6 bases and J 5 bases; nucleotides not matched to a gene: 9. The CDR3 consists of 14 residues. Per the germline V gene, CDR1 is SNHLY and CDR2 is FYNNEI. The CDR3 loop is CASSAQQGRYGYTF. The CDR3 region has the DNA TGTGCCAGCAGCGCCCAACAGGGGAGGTATGGCTACACCTTC.

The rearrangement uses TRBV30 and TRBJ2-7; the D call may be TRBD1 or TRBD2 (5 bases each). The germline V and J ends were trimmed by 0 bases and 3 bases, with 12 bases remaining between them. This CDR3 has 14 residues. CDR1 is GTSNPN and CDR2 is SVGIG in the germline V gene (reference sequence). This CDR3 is CAWSVGDRLYEQYF. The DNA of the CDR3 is TGTGCCTGGAGTGTAGGGGACCGCCTCTACGAGCAGTACTTC.

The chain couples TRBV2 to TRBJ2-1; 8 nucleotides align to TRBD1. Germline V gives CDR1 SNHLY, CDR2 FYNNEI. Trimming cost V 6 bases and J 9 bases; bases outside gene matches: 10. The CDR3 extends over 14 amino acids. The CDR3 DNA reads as TGTGCCAGCAGCAGAAACCAGGGGGCTGGTGAGCAGTTCTTC. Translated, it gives CASSRNQGAGEQFF.

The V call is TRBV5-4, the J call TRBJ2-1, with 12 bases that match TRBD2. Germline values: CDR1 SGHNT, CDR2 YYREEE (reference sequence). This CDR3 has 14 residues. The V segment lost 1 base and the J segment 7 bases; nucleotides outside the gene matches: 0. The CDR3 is CASSLLAGGNEQFF. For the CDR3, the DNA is TGTGCCAGCAGCTTGCTAGCGGGAGGGAATGAGCAGTTCTTC. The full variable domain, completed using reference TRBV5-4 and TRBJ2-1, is ETGVTQSPTHLIKTRGQQVTLRCSSQSGHNTVSWYQQALGQGPQFIFQYYREEENGRGNFPPRFSGLQFPNYSSELNVNALELDDSALYLCASSLLAGGNEQFFGPGTRLTVL.

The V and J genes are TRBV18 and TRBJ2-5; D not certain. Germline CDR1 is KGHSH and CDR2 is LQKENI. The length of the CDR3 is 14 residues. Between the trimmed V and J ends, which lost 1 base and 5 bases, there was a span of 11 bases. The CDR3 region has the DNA TGTGCCAGCTCACCACTTCCCGCTGGGGAGACCCAGTACTTC. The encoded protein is CASSPLPAGETQYF.

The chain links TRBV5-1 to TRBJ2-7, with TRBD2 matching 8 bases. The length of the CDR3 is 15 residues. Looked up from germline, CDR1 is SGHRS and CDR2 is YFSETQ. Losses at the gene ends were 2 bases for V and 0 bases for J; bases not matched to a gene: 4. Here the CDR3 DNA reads TGCGCCAGCAGCTTTCTTAGCGGGAACTCCTACGAGCAGTACTTC. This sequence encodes CASSFLSGNSYEQYF.